This T cell receptor (beta chain) was captured in a study of T cells expressing NK-cell markers (dated by TCRdb to about 2020). For the wider study: In sorted CD3+CD56+NKG2C+, CD3+CD56+NKG2C- and CD3+CD56-NKG2C+ T-cell subsets from about 8 donors, TCR beta-chain repertoires were profiled. Of the eight sequenced donors, seven were found to be HCMV-seropositive and one was found to be HCMV-seronegative. The eight sequenced donors were randomly selected healthy volunteers, three men and five women. Illumina HiSeq 2000/2500, MiSeq or NextSeq was used to sequence libraries as 2 x 150 bp reads.

General conclusions and limits of the study: In more than five donors, the dominant CD3+CD56+NKG2C+ clonotypes ranked among the top 10 CD8+ clonotypes, making up 1.0-7.0% of CD8+ T cells. Those dominant clonotypes were again the most abundant among CD3+CD56-NKG2C+ cells in a few donors, at about 25-60.1%. Whether the expanded NKG2C-expressing T cell clones were specific for HCMV antigens remained unclear.

From the cysteine up to the phenylalanine, the CDR3 has a length of 14 residues. DNA is not on record. Looking up the germline V gene yields CDR1 ENHRY and CDR2 SYGVKD. On this clonotype itself: What this receptor recognizes is not known.

HCMV-specific IgG was detected in serum with a commercial ELISA kit to determine HCMV serostatus. Peripheral blood mononuclear cells were isolated from blood by Ficoll density gradient centrifugation. Sequenced on an Illumina HiSeq 2000. The TCR beta cDNA libraries were made using 5'RACE template switching, a step that added both a universal primer site and unique molecular identifiers. cDNA synthesis was primed from the TCR beta constant segment and was followed by two successive PCR amplification steps. Turning to the authors' computational methods: Reads were demultiplexed and grouped by UMI with MIGEC, and clonotypes were assembled and quantified with MiTCR. To exclude erroneous sequences, any TCR cDNA sequence not supported by at least two reads was discarded. Downstream repertoire analysis used the tcR package, and clonotypes were matched across fractions by CDR3 nucleotide sequence plus V segment. Antigen specificity was annotated against VDJdb with VDJmatch, allowing one amino acid substitution in CDR3. TCRdb reprocessed the reads and provides one entry for every CDR3 protein sequence; no DNA is given. The V and J calls follow TCRdb's processing rather than the paper's. The record for this sample contains just under 150,000 distinct CDR3 sequences. The ten top clones hold 9.5% to 15% of the sample.

Sequenced material: blood T cells: a sorted CD56 or NKG2C T cell subset, CD4+ or CD8+ T cells, or bulk PBMC T cells (not recorded which). This sequence uses TRBV10-3 and TRBJ2-1; checking the TCRdb D call of TRBD2 is not possible without DNA. The TCR sequence derives from a young man in good health. Donor details come from another sample of the same person, matched by shared clones. The CDR3 protein is CATGGLTKYNEQFF.